Below are 8 T cell receptor beta chains sequenced from a single sample in a study of T cells in localized non-small cell lung cancer. Assay used: immunoSEQ multiplex PCR; TCRdb lists only in-frame clones, some missing. The sample lists about 19,000 clones; around nine tenths were seen once. The material was peripheral blood, obtained before any cancer treatment. All receptors come from a male donor at least 60 years old with stage I squamous cell lung carcinoma.

V gene TRBV5-6 combines with J gene TRBJ2-3, with TRBD2 matching over 8 bases. Germline values: CDR1 SGHDT, CDR2 YYEEEE. Trimming at V came to 5 bases and at J to 1 base, leaving 12 bases not matched to a gene. CDR3 size: 17 residues. The CDR3 is CASSLYLAGSGTDTQYF. CDR3 nucleotides: TGTGCCAGCAGTCTTTACTTAGCGGGATCGGGCACAGATACGCAGTATTTT.

The chain has TRBV30 and TRBJ2-7; D uncertain. The CDR3 runs to 12 residues. Germline CDR1 is GTSNPN and CDR2 is SVGIG (reference sequence). V was trimmed by 3 bases and J by 3 bases, leaving 9 bases between them. DNA of the CDR3: TGTGCCTGGAGCCCACAGTACTACGAGCAGTACTTC. Its protein is CAWSPQYYEQYF.

The V gene is TRBV30, the J gene TRBJ2-1; TRBD2 aligns across 10 bases. The length of the CDR3 is 15 residues. From germline, CDR1 is GTSNPN and CDR2 SVGIG (reference sequence). Trimming removed 2 bases from V and 6 bases from J; junction bases left unmatched: 7. The CDR3 sequence: CAWSTGPSGSNEQFF. Written as DNA, the CDR3 is TGTGCCTGGAGTACTGGGCCTAGCGGGAGCAATGAGCAGTTCTTC.

The chain employs TRBV30 and TRBJ2-6; 9 bases fit TRBD2. V was pared by 0 bases and J by 3 bases, with 3 bases of the junction left unmatched. The CDR3 extends over 16 amino acids. Germline V CDR1 and CDR2: GTSNPN, SVGIG (reference sequence). This CDR3 reads CAWSVGTSLGANVLTF. CDR3 DNA sequence: TGTGCCTGGAGTGTGGGGACTAGCCTTGGGGCCAACGTCCTGACTTTC.

This sequence joins TRBV28 and TRBJ1-2, with D perhaps matching TRBD1 (5 bases). The CDR3 is made up of 14 amino acids. The germline CDR1 and CDR2 sequences are MDHEN and SYDVKM. The V and J ends lost 7 bases and 0 bases respectively, with 12 bases between them. The DNA for the CDR3 is TGTGCCAGCACCTTCTGGGGGGCTAACTATGGCTACACCTTC. Its translation: CASTFWGANYGYTF.

The chain joins TRBV7-8 to TRBJ2-1; 7 nucleotides match TRBD2. Germline CDR1 and CDR2: SGHVS and FQNEAQ. Germline trimming cut 2 bases from V and 10 bases from J; bases unmatched to any gene: 17. This CDR3 contains 17 residues. CDR3 nucleotide sequence: TGTGCCAGCAGCTTAATAGTTGGGACTATTCTAACGGGGGAGCAGTTCTTC. This gives the protein CASSLIVGTILTGEQFF.

V and J are TRBV19 and TRBJ1-1, with no clear D. Germline CDR1 LNHDA, CDR2 SQIVND (reference sequence). V gave up 6 bases and J gave up 3 bases, with 8 bases separating them. The length of the CDR3 is 12 residues. The CDR3 is CASRALYTEAFF. The CDR3 nucleotides read TGTGCCAGTAGGGCCCTTTACACTGAAGCTTTCTTT.

The rearrangement joins TRBV7-9 to TRBJ2-7, with TRBD2 matching over 11 bases. The V gene's germline CDR1 is SEHNR and CDR2 FQNEAQ (reference sequence). The CDR3 has 15 amino acids. With 4 bases clipped from V and 2 bases from J, the junction kept 4 bases outside the gene matches. The DNA for the CDR3 is TGTGCCAGCAGCTCCCCGACTAGCGGGACCTACGAGCAGTACTTC. As protein: CASSSPTSGTYEQYF. The complete variable domain, with remaining parts taken from reference TRBV7-9 and TRBJ2-7, reads DTGVSQNPRHKITKRGQNVTFRCDPISEHNRLYWYRQTLGQGPEFLTYFQNEAQLEKSRLLSDRFSAERPKGSFSTLEIQRTEQGDSAMYLCASSSPTSGTYEQYFGPGTRLTVT.